These 7 T cell receptor beta chains were sequenced from one sample in a study of cytomegalovirus exposure and HLA in healthy donors. A multiplex PCR was run with 60 Vbeta primers and 13 Jbeta primers. Libraries were prepared by immunoSEQ multiplex PCR; TCRdb keeps only in-frame clonotypes and omits some of them. The sample's table shows under 200,000 clones. The sequenced sample was PBMCs. The receptors come from a man in his thirties or forties in good health and CMV-seronegative.

The rearrangement uses TRBV4-3 and TRBJ1-5, with 9 bases aligning to TRBD1. Germline CDR1 and CDR2: LGHNA and YSLEER. V shed 0 bases, J shed 5 bases, and the junction held 2 bases outside the gene matches. The CDR3 consists of 15 residues. The CDR3 spells CASSQETGGDQPQHF. CDR3 DNA: TGCGCCAGCAGCCAAGAAACAGGGGGCGATCAGCCCCAGCATTTT.

This sequence joins TRBV18 and TRBJ1-5; the D is unclear. V was clipped by 6 bases and J by 0 bases, with 12 bases between them. The CDR3 runs to 15 residues. CDR1 and CDR2 from the germline V gene are KGHSH and LQKENI. CDR3 bases: TGTGCCAGCTCTACGGGTCGGAGTAGCAATCAGCCCCAGCATTTT. Its protein product is CASSTGRSSNQPQHF. Full variable domain (rest looked up from reference TRBV18 and TRBJ1-5): NAGVMQNPRHLVRRRGQEARLRCSPMKGHSHVYWYRQLPEEGLKFMVYLQKENIIDESGMPKERFSAEFPKEGPSILRIQQVVRGDSAAYFCASSTGRSSNQPQHFGDGTRLSIL.

The CDR3 DNA sequence: TGTGCCAGCAGTTACTCCAGTACAGGGAATCAGCCCCAGCATTTT. Translating gives CASSYSSTGNQPQHF. The chain has TRBV6-5 and TRBJ1-5, with D possibly being TRBD1 (6 bases). The CDR3 is made up of 15 amino acids. Germline assignment: CDR1 MNHEY and CDR2 SVGAGI. With 0 bases removed from V and 4 bases from J, the gap between germline ends came to 10 bases.

The genes are TRBV5-1 and TRBJ2-3; 12 nucleotides align to TRBD2. The CDR3 has 17 residues. Germline assignment: CDR1 SGHRS and CDR2 YFSETQ. V lost 0 bases, J lost 0 bases, and 2 bases stayed unmatched. The CDR3: CASSLALAGGSTDTQYF. CDR3 DNA: TGCGCCAGCAGCTTGGCCCTAGCGGGAGGGAGCACAGATACGCAGTATTTT.

The rearrangement joins TRBV25-1 to TRBJ2-2, with 11 bases aligning to TRBD2. V shed 5 bases, J shed 5 bases, and the junction held 4 bases outside the gene matches. Germline V lookup: CDR1 MGHDK, CDR2 SYGVNS. There are 15 residues in the CDR3. The CDR3 here is CASSRSSGRTGELFF. As DNA, the CDR3 is TGTGCCAGCAGTAGGTCTAGCGGGAGGACCGGGGAGCTGTTTTTT.

The chain couples TRBV10-2 to TRBJ2-6; TRBD1 matches at 11 bases. The J segment lost 2 bases and the V segment lost 6 bases, leaving 3 bases of the junction unmatched. The CDR3 is 16 amino acids. Germline V gene data show CDR1 as WSHSY and CDR2 as SAAADI. The CDR3 DNA reads as TGCGCCAGCAGGCCGGACAGGGGGCCTGGGGCCAACGTCCTGACTTTC. Amino acid sequence: CASRPDRGPGANVLTF.

The V and J genes are TRBV4-1 and TRBJ2-3; 7 bases map to TRBD2. The CDR3 totals 17 residues. Germline V gene sequence: CDR1 MGHRA, CDR2 YSYEKL. V trimming: 0 bases; J trimming: 0 bases; junction bases outside the gene matches: 6. CDR3 region: CASSQDRASGSTDTQYF. The CDR3 DNA reads TGCGCCAGCAGCCAAGATAGGGCTAGCGGAAGCACAGATACGCAGTATTTT.